What follows are 9 T cell receptor beta chains derived from one specimen sequenced in a study of T cells in localized non-small cell lung cancer. The protocol was immunoSEQ multiplex PCR, while the TCRdb copy is restricted to in-frame clones and leaves out a portion. The sample records some 30,000 clones, less than 90% being singletons. The source material was peripheral blood, sampled before any cancer treatment. These receptors all stem from a female donor of 60 years or more with stage I lung adenocarcinoma.

J is TRBJ2-7 and V is TRBV2; 7 nucleotides agree with TRBD2. The CDR3 is 15 residues long. V lost 7 bases to trimming and J lost 0 bases; unmatched junction nucleotides: 9. CDR1 SNHLY and CDR2 FYNNEI come from the germline V gene. CDR3 DNA: TGTGCCAGCATGGTGGAGCGGGGCTTCTCCTACGAGCAGTACTTC. Amino acids: CASMVERGFSYEQYF.

The gene calls are TRBV5-1 and TRBJ2-5; unclear D gene. The CDR3 consists of 11 residues. Germline CDR1 is SGHRS and CDR2 is YFSETQ. V was trimmed by 1 base and J by 5 bases, leaving 3 bases between them. The CDR3 is CASSLTETQYF. For the CDR3, the DNA is TGCGCCAGCAGCTTGACGGAGACCCAGTACTTC.

The V gene is TRBV9, the J gene TRBJ1-1; unclear D gene. V dropped 3 bases and J dropped 1 base, with 13 bases sitting between them. This CDR3 is 15 amino acids long. CDR1 and CDR2 (germline): SGDLS, YYNGEE. In nucleotides, the CDR3 is TGTGCCAGCAGCGCCCATTTGGGCCCGAACACTGAAGCTTTCTTT. This translates into CASSAHLGPNTEAFF.

The chain recombines TRBV9 with TRBJ2-7; the D call may be TRBD1 or TRBD2 (5 bases each). Deletions cut 1 base from V and 2 bases from J, with 13 bases between. The CDR3 spans 15 residues. Per germline, CDR1 SGDLS and CDR2 YYNGEE. The chain's CDR3 is CASSVNPGPTYEQYF. In DNA form, the CDR3 reads TGTGCCAGCAGCGTAAATCCGGGACCAACCTACGAGCAGTACTTC. Using reference TRBV9 and TRBJ2-7 for the parts outside the CDR3, the full variable domain is DSGVTQTPKHLITATGQRVTLRCSPRSGDLSVYWYQQSLDQGLQFLIQYYNGEERAKGNILERFSAQQFPDLHSELNLSSLELGDSALYFCASSVNPGPTYEQYFGPGTRLTVT.

V and J are TRBV27 and TRBJ2-1, with D perhaps assigned TRBD1 or TRBD2 (5 bases each). Germline V gene lookup returns CDR1 MNHEY and CDR2 SMNVEV (reference sequence). The CDR3 has 13 residues. The germline V and J ends were trimmed by 6 bases and 8 bases, with 14 bases remaining between them. The CDR3 DNA follows: TGTGCCAGCAGCCGGGACCCGAGAGATGAGCAGTTCTTC. It specifies CASSRDPRDEQFF.

This chain links TRBV6-5 with TRBJ2-7; 9 bases match TRBD1. V lost 6 bases, J lost 4 bases, and 10 bases stayed unmatched. The CDR3 covers 15 residues. CDR1 is MNHEY and CDR2 is SVGAGI in the germline V gene. The CDR3 sequence is CASRRTGGAWYEQYF. The CDR3 DNA is TGTGCCAGCAGAAGAACAGGGGGCGCCTGGTACGAGCAGTACTTC.

The J gene is TRBJ2-3, the V gene TRBV7-9; D possibly corresponds to TRBD1 (7 bases). Trimming pared 5 bases from V and 3 bases from J, leaving 15 bases between. CDR3 length: 15 amino acids. CDR1 and CDR2 from the germline V gene are SEHNR and FQNEAQ (reference sequence). CDR3 sequence: CASSQGGGITDTQYF. In DNA, the CDR3 is TGTGCCAGCAGCCAAGGGGGCGGGATTACAGATACGCAGTATTTT.

This clone was seen only a few times. The chain uses TRBV6-1 and TRBJ2-7; no clear D. V lost 0 bases to trimming and J lost 4 bases, with 7 bases between them. Germline V CDR1 and CDR2: MNHNS, SASEGT. The CDR3 contains 13 residues. The CDR3 reads CASSEASIYEQYF. The CDR3 coding sequence is TGTGCCAGCAGTGAAGCCAGTATATACGAGCAGTACTTC.

V gene TRBV7-2 combines with J gene TRBJ2-7, with D perhaps TRBD1 or TRBD2 (5 bases each). Germline CDR1 reads SGHTA; CDR2 reads FQGNSA. V was pared by 5 bases and J by 0 bases, with 14 bases between. CDR3 length: 15 amino acids. The CDR3 DNA sequence: TGTGCCAGCAGCAAAACCGGGACGGTCTCCTACGAGCAGTACTTC. This translates into CASSKTGTVSYEQYF.